The rows below give T cell receptor beta chains drawn from one sample of a study of blood T cell repertoires in COVID-19. Measured with immunoSEQ multiplex PCR; TCRdb has only the in-frame clones, and not every one. Of roughly 410,000 clones listed, approximately 87% are singletons. What was sequenced was peripheral blood. The receptors derive from a woman aged 55-70 years with COVID-19, enrolled during active disease. Each CDR3 is given with its conserved first and last residue. Each record gives: D gene, V gene, clone size, J gene, CDR3 DNA, CDR3 protein. The D gene is left open where the match is weak. Size tells how often a clone was seen (once, few, many) or the class of an expanded clone, and some rows leave it out.

TRBD2	TRBV6-5	NA	TRBJ2-7	TGTGCCAGCAGTTACACGCCCGGGACTACCTACGAGCAGTACTTC	CASSYTPGTTYEQYF
NA	TRBV6-1	once	TRBJ2-1	TGTGCCAGCAGTGAGTATATTTACTACAATGAGCAGTTCTTC	CASSEYIYYNEQFF
TRBD1	TRBV18	once	TRBJ1-1	TGTGCCAGCTCAACCTCGACAGGGGCCGCCACTGAAGCTTTCTTT	CASSTSTGAATEAFF
TRBD1	TRBV6-4	NA	TRBJ2-3	TGTGCCAGCAGTGAGGACAGGGCTACAGATACGCAGTATTTT	CASSEDRATDTQYF
NA	TRBV3-1/TRBV3-2	few	TRBJ2-7	TGTGCCAGCAGTTGGCTTTTCTACGAGCAGTACTTC	CASSWLFYEQYF
NA	TRBV6-1	NA	TRBJ1-5	TGTGCCAGCAGTGAAGTGGGAGGGAGCAGTCAGCCCCAGCATTTT	CASSEVGGSSQPQHF
NA	TRBV11-3	once	TRBJ2-7	TGTGCCAGCAGCTCAGGGCCATCCTACGAGCAGTACTTC	CASSSGPSYEQYF
TRBD1	TRBV5-4	NA	TRBJ1-4	TGTGCCAGCAGCTTACAGGGACAGGGTGAAAAACTGTTTTTT	CASSLQGQGEKLFF
NA	TRBV20-1	NA	TRBJ1-2	TGCAGTGCTGGGGCCCGGGGGGGCTACACCTTC	CSAGARGGYTF
NA	TRBV30	NA	TRBJ2-6	TGTGCCTGGGAAAGGGAGTTCTTTTCTCGTGGGGCCAACGTCCTGACTTTC	CAWEREFFSRGANVLTF
NA	TRBV7-9	NA	TRBJ1-1	TGTGCCAGCAGCGACTACAGGGAGAACACTGAAGCTTTCTTT	CASSDYRENTEAFF
NA	TRBV19	NA	TRBJ2-2	TGTGCCACCTCCATTTTAGAAACCGGGGAGCTGTTTTTT	CATSILETGELFF
TRBD2	TRBV5-1	once	TRBJ2-3	TGCGCCAGCAGCTTCTTAGCGGGGAGAATCACAGATACGCAGTATTTT	CASSFLAGRITDTQYF
NA	TRBV11-2	NA	TRBJ1-2	TGTGCCAGCAGCTTAAACGGACAGTCGAACTATGGCTACACCTTC	CASSLNGQSNYGYTF
NA	TRBV14	NA	TRBJ1-2	TGTGCCAGCAGCCAAGAAGGCAGGTTTTATGGCTACACCTTC	CASSQEGRFYGYTF
NA	TRBV19	NA	TRBJ2-6	TGTGCCAGTAGTCATAGGATGGGCAACTCTGGGGCCAACGTCCTGACTTTC	CASSHRMGNSGANVLTF
NA	TRBV5-1	NA	TRBJ2-7	TGCGCCAGCAGGGAGGGTCCCTCCTACGAGCAGTACTTC	CASREGPSYEQYF
TRBD1	TRBV7-2	NA	TRBJ1-2	TGTGCCAGCAGCTTAGGACAGGGGACCTATGGCTACACCTTC	CASSLGQGTYGYTF
NA	TRBV4-2	NA	TRBJ2-1	TGTGCCAGCAGCCAAGCGGGCAATGAGCAGTTCTTC	CASSQAGNEQFF
NA	TRBV9	NA	TRBJ1-2	TGTGCCAGCAACCCCGGGAGCGCTGCTAACTATGGCTACACCTTC	CASNPGSAANYGYTF
NA	TRBV29-1	NA	TRBJ1-4	TGCAGCGTTCTAAATACCGGAGGGGAAAAACTGTTTTTT	CSVLNTGGEKLFF
TRBD1	TRBV7-9	NA	TRBJ1-5	TGTGCCAGCAGCTTAAGTCTCTCCGACAGGGGAAGTGAGCCCCAGCATTTT	CASSLSLSDRGSEPQHF
NA	TRBV18	NA	TRBJ2-5	TGTGCCAGCTCACCACCGGGGCTAGATCGGGAGACCCAGTACTTC	CASSPPGLDRETQYF
NA	TRBV18	NA	TRBJ2-5	TGTGCCAGCTCACGATTTGACAGACAAGAGACCCAGTACTTC	CASSRFDRQETQYF
NA	TRBV28	NA	TRBJ1-2	TGTGCCAGCAACGGTATCACTTTTCCTGGCTACACCTTC	CASNGITFPGYTF
TRBD2	TRBV3-1/TRBV3-2	NA	TRBJ2-1	TGTGCCAGCAGCCAAGCTATCGCGGGGGGGCCGAGGGAGCAGTTCTTC	CASSQAIAGGPREQFF
NA	TRBV6-6	few	TRBJ1-6	TGTGCCAGCAGTTCGGACGTGAGGGCCCTCCACTTT	CASSSDVRALHF
NA	TRBV12-3/TRBV12-4	few	TRBJ1-6	TGTGCCAGCAGTGGGACATATTCACCCCTCCACTTT	CASSGTYSPLHF
NA	TRBV28	NA	TRBJ1-2	TGTGCCAGCAGTTTGCCCAAGGGGGGGCAAGTTTATGGCTACACCTTC	CASSLPKGGQVYGYTF
TRBD1	TRBV28	NA	TRBJ1-2	TGTGCCAGCAGTCCCCCACAGGGGGATGGCTACACCTTC	CASSPPQGDGYTF
NA	TRBV6-5	NA	TRBJ1-4	TGTGCCAGCACCGAATGGAGTGCAACTAATGAAAAACTGTTTTTT	CASTEWSATNEKLFF
NA	TRBV5-6	once	TRBJ2-5	TGTGCCAGCAGCTTGGTCCTATCCCGCGAGACCCAGTACTTC	CASSLVLSRETQYF
NA	TRBV2	NA	TRBJ1-4	TGTGCCAGCAGTGACAGGGGAGGGACTAATGAAAAACTGTTTTTT	CASSDRGGTNEKLFF
TRBD1	TRBV4-2	NA	TRBJ1-5	TGTGCCAGCAGCCTGGGGGGGCCGGGACAGGGGAGCAATCAGCCCCAGCATTTT	CASSLGGPGQGSNQPQHF
TRBD2	TRBV30	NA	TRBJ2-2	TGTGCCTGGAATGGGGTAGCGGGAGCGAACACCGGGGAGCTGTTTTTT	CAWNGVAGANTGELFF
NA	TRBV10-2	NA	TRBJ1-2	TGCGCCAGCAGAAACAGCTCAAAGTTCTATGGCTACACCTTC	CASRNSSKFYGYTF